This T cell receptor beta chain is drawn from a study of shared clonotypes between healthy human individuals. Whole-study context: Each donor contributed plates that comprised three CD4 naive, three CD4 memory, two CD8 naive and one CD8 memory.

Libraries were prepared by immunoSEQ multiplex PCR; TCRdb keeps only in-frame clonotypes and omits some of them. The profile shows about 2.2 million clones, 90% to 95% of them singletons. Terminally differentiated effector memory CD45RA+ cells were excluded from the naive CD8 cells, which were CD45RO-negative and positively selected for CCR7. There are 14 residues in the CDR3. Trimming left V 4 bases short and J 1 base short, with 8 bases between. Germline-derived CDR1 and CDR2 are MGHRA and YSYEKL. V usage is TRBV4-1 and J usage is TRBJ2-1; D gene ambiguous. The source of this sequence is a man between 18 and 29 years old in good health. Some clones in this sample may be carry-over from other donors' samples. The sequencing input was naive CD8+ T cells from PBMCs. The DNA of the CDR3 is TGCGCCAGCAGCCCGGAAAGATCCTACAATGAGCAGTTCTTC. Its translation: CASSPERSYNEQFF.